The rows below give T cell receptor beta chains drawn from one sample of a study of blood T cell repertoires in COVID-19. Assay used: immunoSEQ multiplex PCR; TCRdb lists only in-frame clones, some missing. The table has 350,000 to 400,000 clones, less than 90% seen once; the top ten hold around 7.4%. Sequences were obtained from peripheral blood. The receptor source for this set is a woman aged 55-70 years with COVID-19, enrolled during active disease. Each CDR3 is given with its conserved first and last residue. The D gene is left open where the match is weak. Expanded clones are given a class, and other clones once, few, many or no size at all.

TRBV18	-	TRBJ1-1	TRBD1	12	TGTGCCAGCTCCCAGACAGGGGGCTTGGCTTTCTTT	CASSQTGGLAFF
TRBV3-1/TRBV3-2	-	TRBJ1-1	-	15	TGTGCCAGCAGCCAAGGTGGCAGAGGGTCGACTGAAGCTTTCTTT	CASSQGGRGSTEAFF
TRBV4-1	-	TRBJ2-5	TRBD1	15	TGCGCCAGCAGCCAAGGGGACAGGGGGTTTAAGACCCAGTACTTC	CASSQGDRGFKTQYF
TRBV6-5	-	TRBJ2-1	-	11	TGTGCCAGCAACTATCCATGGGAGCAGTTCTTC	CASNYPWEQFF
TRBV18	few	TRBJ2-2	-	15	TGTGCCAGCTCACGGGTTCCAAATGAGGCCGGGGAGCTGTTTTTT	CASSRVPNEAGELFF
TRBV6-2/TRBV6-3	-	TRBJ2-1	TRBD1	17	TGTGCCAGCAGCGAGCTGGACGCCGGGACAGGGGGTATTGAGCAGTTCTTC	CASSELDAGTGGIEQFF
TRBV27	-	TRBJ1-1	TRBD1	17	TGTGCCAGCAGTTTAGGGACAGGGGGCGCGTTGGGGACTGAAGCTTTCTTT	CASSLGTGGALGTEAFF
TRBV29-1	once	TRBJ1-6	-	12	TGCAGGACCCCACCTAGAGGTTCACCCCTCCACTTT	CRTPPRGSPLHF
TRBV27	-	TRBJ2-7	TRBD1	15	TGTGCCAGCAGTCCACCGGACAGGGTGAGGTACGAGCAGTACTTC	CASSPPDRVRYEQYF
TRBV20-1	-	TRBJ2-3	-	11	TGCAGTGCTAGAGTCGGAGATACGCAGTATTTT	CSARVGDTQYF
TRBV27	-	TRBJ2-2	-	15	TGTGCCAGCAGTTTGGTGACAGGCGGCACCGGGGAGCTGTTTTTT	CASSLVTGGTGELFF
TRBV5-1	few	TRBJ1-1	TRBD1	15	TGCGCCAGCAGCTTGGTGGAGGGGGCGTACACTGAAGCTTTCTTT	CASSLVEGAYTEAFF
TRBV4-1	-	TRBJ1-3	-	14	TGCGCCAGCAGCCCTAGGGAGACTGGAAACACCATATATTTT	CASSPRETGNTIYF
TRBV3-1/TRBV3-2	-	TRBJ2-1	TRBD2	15	TGTGCCAGCAGCCTGGGACTAGCGGGAAACAATGAGCAGTTCTTC	CASSLGLAGNNEQFF
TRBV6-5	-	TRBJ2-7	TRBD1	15	TGTGCCAGCAGTTATCTCACAGGGGGCGGCTACGAGCAGTACTTC	CASSYLTGGGYEQYF
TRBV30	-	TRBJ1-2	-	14	TGTGCCTGGAGTAGTGGACAAGTTAGCTATGGCTACACCTTC	CAWSSGQVSYGYTF
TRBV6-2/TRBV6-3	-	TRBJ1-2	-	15	TGTGCCAGCAGTTACTCGCGGGGTCTGACAGCCGGGTACACCTTC	CASSYSRGLTAGYTF
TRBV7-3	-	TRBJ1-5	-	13	TGTGCCAGCAGCTGGGGGGAAAATCAGCCCCAGCATTTT	CASSWGENQPQHF
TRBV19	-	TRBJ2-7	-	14	TGTGCCAGTAGTATATACGGGGGAGCCTACGAGCAGTACTTC	CASSIYGGAYEQYF
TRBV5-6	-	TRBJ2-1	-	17	TGTGCCAGCAGCTCGGGGGCCGGGACTACCCATTACAATGAGCAGTTCTTC	CASSSGAGTTHYNEQFF
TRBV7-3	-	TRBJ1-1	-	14	TGTGCCAGCAGCTCCGAGGTCCAGGGCTCTGAAGCTTTCTTT	CASSSEVQGSEAFF
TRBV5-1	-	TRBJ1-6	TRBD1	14	TGCGCCAGCAGCGGTGGACAGGGGAATTCACCCCTCCACTTT	CASSGGQGNSPLHF
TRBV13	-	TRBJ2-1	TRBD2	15	TGTGCCAGCAGGCCAACTAGCGGGGGGGCCGGTGAGCAGTTCTTC	CASRPTSGGAGEQFF
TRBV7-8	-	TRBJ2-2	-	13	TGTGCCAGCAGCTTGCCGGTCACCGGGGAGCTGTTTTTT	CASSLPVTGELFF
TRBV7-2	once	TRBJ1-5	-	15	TGTGCCAGCAGCCCAAATTCCGACAGTTATCAGCCCCAGCATTTT	CASSPNSDSYQPQHF
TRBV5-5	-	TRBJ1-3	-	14	TGTGCCAGCAGCTTAGGGGGGGCTGGAAACACCATATATTTT	CASSLGGAGNTIYF
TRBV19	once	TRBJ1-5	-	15	TGTGCCAGTAGTATTAGTTGGCAGGGCAATCAGCCCCAGCATTTT	CASSISWQGNQPQHF
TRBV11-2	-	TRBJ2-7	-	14	TGTGCCAGCAGCTCACGATGGGACTCCCTCGAGCAGTACTTC	CASSSRWDSLEQYF
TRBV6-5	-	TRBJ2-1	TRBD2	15	TGTGCCAGCAGTTCACTAGCGGGAATCTACAATGAGCAGTTCTTC	CASSSLAGIYNEQFF